Each of the 23 T cell receptor beta chains below was sequenced from the same sample in a study of T cells in Graves' hyperthyroidism and ophthalmopathy. Researchers amplified the TCR beta CDR3 regions from RNA transcripts. A first-round RT-PCR of the TCR CDR3 used the HTBI primer set. MiXCR was run by TCRdb on the multiplex PCR reads, yielding one entry per CDR3 protein. The profile covers approximately 600,000 distinct CDR3 sequences, with around 15% appearing a single time and 3.8% taken by the ten largest. Sequenced sample: blood. These receptor sequences come from a woman under 40 with Graves' hyperthyroidism.

The V call is TRBV6-9, the J call TRBJ2-5; 16 nucleotides align to TRBD2. The V segment lost 3 bases and the J segment 5 bases; nucleotides outside the gene matches: 15. From germline, CDR1 is MNHGY and CDR2 SVAAGI. The CDR3 loop spans 20 amino acids. The CDR3 nucleotides read TGTGCCAGCAGTTACGCGACCGGGACTAGCGGGAGGGCCAAGTTGGAGACCCAGTACTTC. Translated, it gives CASSYATGTSGRAKLETQYF.

In this sample, this clonotype turned up many times. This chain joins TRBV28 and TRBJ2-3, with 7 bases aligning to TRBD2. CDR3 size: 16 residues. Germline values: CDR1 MDHEN, CDR2 SYDVKM. After removal of 6 bases from V and 3 bases from J, the junction contained 12 bases not matched to a gene. This chain's CDR3 is CASRAFGAGKTDTQYF. The DNA for the CDR3 is TGTGCCAGCAGGGCCTTCGGAGCGGGGAAAACAGATACGCAGTATTTT.

The V call is TRBV4-3, the J call TRBJ2-1, with TRBD2 identical over 8 bases. Germline assignment: CDR1 LGHNA and CDR2 YSLEER. The CDR3 extends over 19 amino acids. With V trimmed by 1 base and J by 7 bases, 18 bases remained unmatched. The CDR3 loop reads CASSQANVLLAGSRNEQFF. CDR3 nucleotides: TGCGCCAGCAGCCAAGCAAATGTTTTATTAGCGGGATCAAGGAATGAGCAGTTCTTC.

The table lists this clonotype with many counts. The chain is built from TRBV7-9 and TRBJ2-7; D possibly corresponds to TRBD2 (6 bases). Trimming shortened V by 4 bases and J by 7 bases, and 17 bases separated the two germline ends. The germline CDR1 and CDR2 sequences are SEHNR and FQNEAQ (reference sequence). The CDR3 is made up of 14 amino acids. For the CDR3, the DNA is TGTGCCAGCAGCTCTAAGGACGGACTAAGGGAGCAGTACTTC. Protein sequence: CASSSKDGLREQYF.

This clonotype was detected only a few times. The chain recombines TRBV30 with TRBJ2-5; 10 bases are a match to TRBD2. The J segment lost 5 bases and the V segment lost 3 bases, leaving 3 bases of the junction unmatched. CDR3 length: 13 residues. Germline CDR1 reads GTSNPN; CDR2 reads SVGIG (reference sequence). The CDR3: CAWSLAGEETQYF. CDR3 DNA sequence: TGTGCCTGGAGCCTAGCGGGAGAGGAGACCCAGTACTTC.

This clonotype was found a few times. The chain couples TRBV6-1 to TRBJ2-6; D is uncertain. There are 15 residues in the CDR3. Trimming cost V 7 bases and J 0 bases, with 10 bases left between them. CDR1 is MNHNS, CDR2 SASEGT, per germline. The CDR3 is CASISRSSGANVLTF. The CDR3 DNA sequence: TGTGCCAGCATATCTCGGAGCTCTGGGGCCAACGTCCTGACTTTC.

The table lists this clonotype with many counts. The gene calls are TRBV7-3 and TRBJ2-3; D assignment may be TRBD1 or TRBD2 (5 bases each). V was cut by 7 bases and J by 2 bases, with 16 bases left in between. The CDR3 is 15 amino acids. Germline lookup yields CDR1 SGHTA and CDR2 FQGTGA. CDR3 coding DNA: TGTGCCAGCACCCTCGGGGTGGGGCCCACAGATACGCAGTATTTT. Protein product: CASTLGVGPTDTQYF.

This clonotype was found many times. This chain joins TRBV20-1 and TRBJ1-5; unclear D gene. CDR3 length: 14 residues. Germline CDR1 reads DFQATT; CDR2 reads SNEGSKA (reference sequence). The V end lost 2 bases, the J end lost 0 bases, and 8 bases lay between the germline ends. In DNA form, the CDR3 reads TGCAGTGCTAGATCCGGGAATAGCAATCAGCCCCAGCATTTT. Translated, it gives CSARSGNSNQPQHF.

This clonotype has at least ten counts. The V call is TRBV27, the J call TRBJ2-1; TRBD2 matches at 7 bases. The V gene's germline CDR1 is MNHEY and CDR2 SMNVEV (reference sequence). The CDR3 contains 15 residues. With V trimmed by 3 bases and J by 2 bases, 4 bases remained unmatched. The CDR3 reads CASSLGLRAYNEQFF. The DNA for the CDR3 is TGTGCCAGCAGTTTGGGACTACGGGCCTACAATGAGCAGTTCTTC.

This clonotype was counted a few times. The chain uses TRBV5-1 and TRBJ1-5; 8 bases are shared with TRBD1. Germline CDR1 is SGHRS and CDR2 is YFSETQ. The CDR3 consists of 14 residues. V lost 4 bases to trimming and J lost 3 bases; unmatched junction nucleotides: 3. CDR3 protein: CASSPDRDNQPQHF. DNA of the CDR3: TGCGCCAGCAGCCCGGACAGGGACAATCAGCCCCAGCATTTT.

A few counts support this clonotype. V and J are TRBV30 and TRBJ1-4; D is unclear. This CDR3 spans 14 amino acids. Per germline, CDR1 GTSNPN and CDR2 SVGIG (reference sequence). Trimming took 3 bases from V and 6 from J, leaving 14 bases between them. The CDR3 region is CAWRLRSLDEKLFF. Here the CDR3 DNA reads TGTGCCTGGAGACTTCGGAGTTTGGATGAAAAACTGTTTTTT.

V gene TRBV20-1 combines with J gene TRBJ2-5; D is unclear. Germline V CDR1 and CDR2: DFQATT, SNEGSKA (reference sequence). This CDR3 has 14 amino acids. V was shortened by 6 bases and J by 2 bases, with 16 bases between the two germline ends. This CDR3 is CSAPMLRRQETQYF. Written as DNA, the CDR3 is TGCAGTGCCCCAATGCTCAGGCGGCAAGAGACCCAGTACTTC.

A few counts support this clonotype. The chain combines TRBV5-1 with TRBJ2-4; D is perhaps TRBD1 (7 bases). The V gene lost 0 bases and the J gene lost 8 bases, with 12 bases spanning the gap. Germline values: CDR1 SGHRS, CDR2 YFSETQ. The CDR3 is 14 residues long. This CDR3 reads CASSLVGRGDIQYF. Written as DNA, the CDR3 is TGCGCCAGCAGCTTGGTAGGCAGGGGGGACATTCAGTACTTC. Full variable domain (outside the CDR3, taken from reference TRBV5-1 and TRBJ2-4): KAGVTQTPRYLIKTRGQQVTLSCSPISGHRSVSWYQQTPGQGLQFLFEYFSETQRNKGNFPGRFSGRQFSNSRSEMNVSTLELGDSALYLCASSLVGRGDIQYFGAGTRLSVL.

This clonotype was observed at least ten times. This sequence joins TRBV7-2 and TRBJ2-5; perhaps D is TRBD1 or TRBD2 (7 bases each). Germline V gives CDR1 SGHTA, CDR2 FQGNSA. Trimming pared 3 bases from V and 4 bases from J, leaving 18 bases between. This CDR3 comprises 16 residues. This CDR3 is CASSLTRGGVGETQYF. The CDR3 DNA follows: TGTGCCAGCAGCTTGACCAGGGGGGGGGTAGGAGAGACCCAGTACTTC.

This clonotype was seen many times. This chain links TRBV9 with TRBJ2-2; 9 bases align to TRBD1. This CDR3 has 18 residues. The trim removed 3 bases at V and 0 bases at J, leaving 9 bases unmatched. The germline V gene has CDR1 SGDLS and CDR2 YYNGEE. The CDR3 loop reads CASSGRQGVRSNTGELFF. CDR3 nucleotide sequence: TGTGCCAGCAGCGGAAGACAGGGGGTCAGATCGAACACCGGGGAGCTGTTTTTT.

This clonotype has a handful of counts. The V and J genes are TRBV7-8 and TRBJ1-6, with D perhaps matching TRBD1 (5 bases). The CDR3 has 16 amino acids. The germline V gene encodes CDR1 SGHVS and CDR2 FQNEAQ. The V and J ends lost 1 base and 6 bases respectively, with 13 bases between them. As DNA, the CDR3 is TGTGCCAGCAGCTTAGGTTATAGGGGCCGTAATTCACCCCTCCACTTT. This gives the protein CASSLGYRGRNSPLHF.

In this sample, this clonotype turned up many times. V gene TRBV12-3 or TRBV12-4 combines with J gene TRBJ2-7; TRBD2 aligns across 7 bases. CDR3 length: 14 residues. V was pared by 2 bases and J by 7 bases, with 8 bases of the junction left unmatched. This CDR3 is CASSLMAGASEQYF. CDR3 bases: TGTGCCAGCAGTTTAATGGCGGGAGCTAGTGAGCAGTACTTC.

The V call is TRBV13, the J call TRBJ2-1; 7 positions match TRBD2. Germline V lookup: CDR1 PRHDT, CDR2 FYEKMQ (reference sequence). V shed 1 base and J 4 bases; nucleotides not matched to a gene: 10. This CDR3 has 17 residues. CDR3: CASSLEVGGQEYNEQFF. The CDR3 nucleotides read TGTGCCAGCAGCTTAGAAGTGGGAGGGCAGGAATACAATGAGCAGTTCTTC.

This clonotype was observed a handful of times. The rearrangement joins TRBV28 to TRBJ2-7; possible D gene TRBD2, 5 bases. This CDR3 comprises 16 residues. Trimming removed 3 bases from V and 0 bases from J, with 15 bases in between. The V gene's germline CDR1 is MDHEN and CDR2 SYDVKM. In nucleotides, the CDR3 is TGTGCCAGCAGTTTTTCGGGAACGGAGAGCTCCTACGAGCAGTACTTC. As protein: CASSFSGTESSYEQYF. Based on the CDR3 plus reference TRBV28 and TRBJ2-7, the full variable domain is DVKVTQSSRYLVKRTGEKVFLECVQDMDHENMFWYRQDPGLGLRLIYFSYDVKMKEKGDIPEGYSVSREKKERFSLILESASTNQTSMYLCASSFSGTESSYEQYFGPGTRLTVT.

This clonotype showed up just a few times. The CDR3 DNA reads as TGCGCCAGCAGCCAAGGGTTAGGGTGGGGCAATCAGCCCCAGCATTTT. This codes for CASSQGLGWGNQPQHF. This sequence joins TRBV4-1 and TRBJ1-5, with D unclear. Germline CDR1 is MGHRA and CDR2 is YSYEKL. Trimming shortened V by 1 base and J by 2 bases, and 12 bases separated the two germline ends. The CDR3 extends over 16 amino acids.

This clonotype occurred many times. The chain uses TRBV18 and TRBJ2-5; no clear D gene. The CDR3 is made up of 12 amino acids. The V and J ends lost 6 bases and 3 bases respectively, with 8 bases between them. The germline gives CDR1 KGHSH, CDR2 LQKENI. The CDR3 loop is CASSPIKETQYF. CDR3 DNA: TGTGCCAGCTCCCCGATCAAAGAGACCCAGTACTTC.

This clonotype turned up a few times. The chain couples TRBV5-1 to TRBJ2-3; D gene unclear. In germline, CDR1 is SGHRS, CDR2 YFSETQ. V gave up 2 bases and J gave up 2 bases, with 6 bases separating them. The CDR3 runs 13 residues. The CDR3: CASSFTYTDTQYF. The CDR3 DNA reads TGCGCCAGCAGCTTTACCTACACAGATACGCAGTATTTT. Together with reference TRBV5-1 and TRBJ2-3, the CDR3 gives the full variable domain: KAGVTQTPRYLIKTRGQQVTLSCSPISGHRSVSWYQQTPGQGLQFLFEYFSETQRNKGNFPGRFSGRQFSNSRSEMNVSTLELGDSALYLCASSFTYTDTQYFGPGTRLTVL.

This clonotype has at least ten counts. The chain couples TRBV2 to TRBJ1-1, with D perhaps TRBD1 (5 bases). Germline CDR1 reads SNHLY; CDR2 reads FYNNEI. The CDR3 runs 13 residues. The V and J ends lost 3 bases and 1 base respectively, with 6 bases between them. CDR3 bases: TGTGCCAGCAGTGACGGGGGGAACACTGAAGCTTTCTTT. Its translation is CASSDGGNTEAFF.